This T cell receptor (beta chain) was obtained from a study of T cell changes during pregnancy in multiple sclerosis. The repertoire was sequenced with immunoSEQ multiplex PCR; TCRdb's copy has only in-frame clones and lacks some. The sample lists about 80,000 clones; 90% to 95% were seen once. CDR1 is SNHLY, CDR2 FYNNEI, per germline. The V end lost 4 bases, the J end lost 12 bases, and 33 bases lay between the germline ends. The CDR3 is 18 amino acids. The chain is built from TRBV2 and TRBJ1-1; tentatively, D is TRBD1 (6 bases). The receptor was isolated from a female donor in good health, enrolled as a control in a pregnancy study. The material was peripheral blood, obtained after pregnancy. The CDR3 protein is CASSGGSGKGYGQRGSFF. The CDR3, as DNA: TGTGCCAGCAGTGGTGGGAGTGGCAAGGGATATGGACAGCGAGGGTCTTTCTTT. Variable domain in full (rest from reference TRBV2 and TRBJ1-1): EPEVTQTPSHQVTQMGQEVILRCVPISNHLYFYWYRQILGQKVEFLVSFYNNEISEKSEIFDDQFSVERPDGSNFTLKIRSTKLEDSAMYFCASSGGSGKGYGQRGSFFGQGTRLTVV.